The TCR beta chain under discussion was sequenced for a study of T cells in Graves' hyperthyroidism and ophthalmopathy. Notes on the study in general: Blood also held most thyroid clonotypes expanded beyond 0.001.

Newly diagnosed patients aged 18 to 65 had hyperthyroidism of under 2 months' duration. Fresh peripheral blood, 9.5 to 10 ml of it, supplied the PBMCs. TCR beta CDR3 region amplification was performed from RNA transcripts. HTBI primers were the set used in a first-round RT-PCR of the TCR CDR3. TCRdb independently ran MiXCR on the multiplex PCR reads; one entry per CDR3 protein. This sample has around 100,000 distinct CDR3 sequences, with approximately 48% found just once. This clonotype was counted many times. Its antigen is not known. This CDR3 is 15 amino acids long. CDR1 is SGHRS and CDR2 is YFSETQ in the germline V gene. V lost 0 bases and J lost 7, with 11 bases in between.

This chain connects TRBV5-1 to TRBJ1-6; tentative D call: TRBD1 (5 bases). Input material: blood. The sequence derives from a man aged 40-49 years with Graves' hyperthyroidism. For the CDR3, the DNA is TGCGCCAGCAGCTTGGGGTCCAGGGCAAATTCACCCCTCCACTTT. It specifies CASSLGSRANSPLHF.